One sample yielded the 16 T cell receptor beta chains listed below, sequenced in a study of Tregs in tolerant kidney transplant recipients. TCRdb's table, derived via immunoSEQ multiplex PCR, lists solely in-frame clones and lacks some. The top ten clones hold 0.64% of a sample with about 240,000 clones, 80% to 85% of them seen once. Source material: CD4+ T cells from blood. The receptors were gathered from a human donor in good health.

Remarks on this clone: The identical CDR3 is also encoded by other nucleotide sequences in the sample. The chain links TRBV10-1 to TRBJ2-4; D remains unclear. The V gene's germline CDR1 is WNHNN and CDR2 SYGVQD (reference sequence). Trimming cost V 0 bases and J 0 bases, with 12 bases left between them. The CDR3 covers 17 residues. The CDR3 nucleotides read TGCGCCAGCAGTGAGTCGGAACAAAGTATAGCCAAAAACATTCAGTACTTC. It translates to CASSESEQSIAKNIQYF.

The chain employs TRBV6-1 and TRBJ1-1, with D possibly TRBD1 on 5 matching bases. The CDR3 runs 12 residues. CDR1 is MNHNS, CDR2 SASEGT, per germline. In nucleotides, the CDR3 is TGTGCGACAGTTATTTGGGACACTGAAGCTTTCTTT. This codes for CATVIWDTEAFF.

This clone was picked up a small number of times. The chain couples TRBV6-5 to TRBJ1-1; D call uncertain. Deletions cut 6 bases from V and 1 base from J, with 6 bases between. CDR3 length equals 12 residues. Germline V CDR1 and CDR2: MNHEY, SVGAGI. CDR3 loop: CASSKGNTEAFF. Written as DNA, the CDR3 is TGTGCCAGCAGCAAGGGGAACACTGAAGCTTTCTTT.

With respect to this clone: The junction departs from the called germline gene at one end, perhaps through a read error. The CDR3 DNA reads as TGTGCCAGCAAAGTCGGGTTCCGGGGGAGACAGGGGGCAAGGTACGAGCAGTCCTTC. Protein sequence: CASKVGFRGRQGARYEQSF. The chain employs TRBV7-2 and TRBJ2-7, with 10 bases that match TRBD1. Per the germline V gene, CDR1 is SGHTA and CDR2 is FQGNSA. CDR3 length: 19 amino acids.

This sequence joins TRBV18 and TRBJ2-2; TRBD1 matches at 10 bases. CDR1 KGHSH and CDR2 LQKENI come from the germline V gene. This CDR3 has 15 residues. The J segment lost 3 bases and the V segment lost 4 bases, leaving 2 bases of the junction unmatched. The CDR3 DNA reads as TGTGCCAGCTCACGGGGGACAGGGGACACCGGGGAGCTGTTTTTT. Translating gives CASSRGTGDTGELFF.

The V call is TRBV27, the J call TRBJ2-4; a possible D gene is TRBD1 (6 bases). V was cut by 6 bases and J by 1 base, with 13 bases left in between. Germline V gene data show CDR1 as MNHEY and CDR2 as SMNVEV (reference sequence). CDR3 length: 15 amino acids. CDR3 coding DNA: TGTGCCAGCAGAACAGGGCATTTGGCCAAAAACATTCAGTACTTC. It is translated as CASRTGHLAKNIQYF.

V is TRBV4-2 and J is TRBJ2-7; D may be TRBD1 (6 bases). CDR3 length equals 14 residues. Germline V gene lookup returns CDR1 LGHNA and CDR2 YNFKEQ. Trimming took 0 bases from V and 5 from J, leaving 11 bases between them. CDR3 coding DNA: TGTGCCAGCAGCCAAGAGCCCAGGGGCAACGAGCAGTACTTC. This translates into CASSQEPRGNEQYF.

This sequence joins TRBV18 and TRBJ2-6; D is possibly TRBD2 (6 bases). Trimming cost V 4 bases and J 0 bases, with 13 bases left between them. The CDR3 covers 17 residues. Germline CDR1 reads KGHSH; CDR2 reads LQKENI. Here the CDR3 DNA reads TGTGCCAGCTCACGGGGAGGACCAGGCTCTGGGGCCAACGTCCTGACTTTC. This translates into CASSRGGPGSGANVLTF.

The chain has TRBV18 and TRBJ1-3; tentative D call: TRBD1 (6 bases). With 6 bases removed from V and 0 bases from J, the gap between germline ends came to 12 bases. Looked up from germline, CDR1 is KGHSH and CDR2 is LQKENI. The CDR3 has 15 residues. In DNA form, the CDR3 reads TGTGCCAGCTCTCTCACAGGGATCTCTGGAAACACCATATATTTT. Translation: CASSLTGISGNTIYF.

J is TRBJ1-5 and V is TRBV4-2, with D perhaps matching TRBD1 (5 bases). The CDR3 spans 16 residues. Trimming cost V 0 bases and J 5 bases, with 14 bases left between them. Germline CDR1 and CDR2: LGHNA and YNFKEQ. CDR3 protein: CASSQDPGRGDQPQHF. CDR3 in DNA: TGTGCCAGCAGCCAAGACCCGGGTCGGGGGGATCAGCCCCAGCATTTT.

The CDR3 DNA is TGTGCCAGCAGGCCAGGGGGGCGCGGCTATGGCTACACCTTC. It encodes CASRPGGRGYGYTF. The chain couples TRBV11-2 to TRBJ1-2, with TRBD1 identical over 7 bases. J lost 4 bases, V lost 6 bases, and 8 bases had no gene match. In germline, CDR1 is SGHAT, CDR2 FQNNGV. This CDR3 has 14 residues. Full variable domain (missing parts from reference TRBV11-2 and TRBJ1-2): EAGVAQSPRYKIIEKRQSVAFWCNPISGHATLYWYQQILGQGPKLLIQFQNNGVVDDSQLPKDRFSAERLKGVDSTLKIQPAKLEDSAVYLCASRPGGRGYGYTFGSGTRLTVV.

This clone was observed once. The CDR3 nucleotides read TGTGCCAGCACCCACGACAGGGGGCGCGGGCAGCCCCAGCATTTT. This sequence encodes CASTHDRGRGQPQHF. The V and J genes are TRBV6-6 and TRBJ1-5, with TRBD1 identical over 10 bases. Trimming took 7 bases from V and 7 from J; bases not matched to a gene: 10. The CDR3 is 15 amino acids. Germline V gene lookup returns CDR1 MNHNY and CDR2 SVGAGI (reference sequence).

V usage is TRBV7-8 and J usage is TRBJ1-1, with 7 positions matching TRBD1. This CDR3 is built from 14 residues. Germline lookup yields CDR1 SGHVS and CDR2 FQNEAQ. Trimming took 5 bases from V and 0 from J; bases not matched to a gene: 3. The CDR3 DNA reads TGTGCCAGCAGCATACAGGGGATGAACACTGAAGCTTTCTTT. It specifies CASSIQGMNTEAFF.

The chain couples TRBV29-1 to TRBJ2-1; 12 positions match TRBD2. Per the germline V gene, CDR1 is SQVTM and CDR2 is ANQGSEA. The trim removed 6 bases at V and 4 bases at J, leaving 4 bases unmatched. The CDR3 has 14 residues. This chain's CDR3 is CSVGGLAGYNEQFF. CDR3 in DNA: TGCAGCGTGGGAGGACTAGCGGGATACAATGAGCAGTTCTTC.

Only a few counts were recorded for this clone. The chain has TRBV6-6 and TRBJ1-1; TRBD1 agrees at 9 bases. V shed 6 bases and J 7 bases; nucleotides not matched to a gene: 6. Per the germline V gene, CDR1 is MNHNY and CDR2 is SVGAGI (reference sequence). The CDR3 runs 13 residues. CDR3 sequence (DNA): TGTGCCAGCAGCACCACGGGACAGGGTGAAGCTTTCTTT. This encodes CASSTTGQGEAFF.

This clone was recorded once. The CDR3 loop reads CASSGIRDRGPDTQYF. CDR3 DNA sequence: TGTGCCAGCAGTGGAATCAGGGACAGGGGTCCAGATACGCAGTATTTT. The chain is built from TRBV2 and TRBJ2-3, with 10 bases lining up with TRBD1. Germline lookup yields CDR1 SNHLY and CDR2 FYNNEI. V was pared by 4 bases and J by 4 bases, with 8 bases of the junction left unmatched. The CDR3 covers 16 residues. Supplemented by reference TRBV2 and TRBJ2-3, the full variable domain reads EPEVTQTPSHQVTQMGQEVILRCVPISNHLYFYWYRQILGQKVEFLVSFYNNEISEKSEIFDDQFSVERPDGSNFTLKIRSTKLEDSAMYFCASSGIRDRGPDTQYFGPGTRLTVL.